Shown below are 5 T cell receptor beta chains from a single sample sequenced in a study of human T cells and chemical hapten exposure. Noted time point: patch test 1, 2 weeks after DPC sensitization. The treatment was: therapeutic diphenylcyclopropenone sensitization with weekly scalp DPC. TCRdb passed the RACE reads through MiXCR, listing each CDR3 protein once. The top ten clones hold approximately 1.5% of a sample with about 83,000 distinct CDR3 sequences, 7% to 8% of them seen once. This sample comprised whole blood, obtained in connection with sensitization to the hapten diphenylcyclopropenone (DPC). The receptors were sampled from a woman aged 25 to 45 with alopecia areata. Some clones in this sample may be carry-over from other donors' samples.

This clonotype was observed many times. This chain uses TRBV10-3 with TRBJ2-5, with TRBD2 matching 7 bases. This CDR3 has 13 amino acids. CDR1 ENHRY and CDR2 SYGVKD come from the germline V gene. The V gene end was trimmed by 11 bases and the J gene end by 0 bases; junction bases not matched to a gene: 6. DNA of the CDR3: TGTGCCCCGGAAGCGGGGAACCAAGAGACCCAGTACTTC. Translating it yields CAPEAGNQETQYF.

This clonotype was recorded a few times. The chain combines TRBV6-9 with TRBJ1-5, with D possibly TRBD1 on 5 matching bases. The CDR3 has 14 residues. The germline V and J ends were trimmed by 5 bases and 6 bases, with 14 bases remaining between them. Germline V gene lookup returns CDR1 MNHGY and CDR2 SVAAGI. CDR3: CASSTGGWGQPQHF. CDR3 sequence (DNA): TGTGCCAGCAGTACCGGGGGGTGGGGTCAGCCCCAGCATTTT.

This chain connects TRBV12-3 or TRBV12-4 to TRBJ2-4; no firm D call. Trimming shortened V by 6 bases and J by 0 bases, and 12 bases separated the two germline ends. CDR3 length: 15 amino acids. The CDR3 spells CASRSELIAKNIQYF. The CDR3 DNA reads TGTGCCAGCAGGTCGGAGTTGATAGCCAAAAACATTCAGTACTTC.

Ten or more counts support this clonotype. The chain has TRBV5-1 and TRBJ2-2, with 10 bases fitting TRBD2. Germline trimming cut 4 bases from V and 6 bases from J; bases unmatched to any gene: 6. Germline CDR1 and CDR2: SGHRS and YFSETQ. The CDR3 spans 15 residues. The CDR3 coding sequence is TGCGCCAGCAGCGCACGACTAGCGGGCGCCGGGGAGCTGTTTTTT. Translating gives CASSARLAGAGELFF.

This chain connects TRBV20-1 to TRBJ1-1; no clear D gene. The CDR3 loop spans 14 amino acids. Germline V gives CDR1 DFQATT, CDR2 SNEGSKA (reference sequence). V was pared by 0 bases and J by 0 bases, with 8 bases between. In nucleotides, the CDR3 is TGCAGTGCTAGAGAGAACGGTTTGAACACTGAAGCTTTCTTT. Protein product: CSARENGLNTEAFF.